This T cell receptor beta chain emerged from a study of shared clonotypes between healthy human individuals (dated by TCRdb to about 2020). At the level of the whole study: The cohort included a few men and a couple of women between 18 and 49 years of age. Per donor, three plates each were used for CD4 naive and CD4 memory, two for CD8 naive, and one for CD8 memory. Blood TCR repertoires of 5 or 6 healthy adults were deeply sequenced to estimate repertoire size and the extent of clonotype sharing between individuals. To increase sequencing depth and limit assay-specific biases, TCR repertoire library preparation and sequencing were carried out by different laboratories using diverse techniques. Each donor's leukapheresis produced roughly between roughly 0.85 and 9.5 billion PBMCs.

The investigation overall reported the following: Clonotypes shared by all four sorted-subset donors showed higher generation probabilities than non-shared clonotypes. Rarefaction of sorted-subset datasets indicated incomplete sequencing despite the large sequencing depth. Sampling was restricted to blood, and TCR repertoires in tissue are likely to differ from TCR repertoires in blood. Because the study included a small number of donors, the genetic and exposure-history diversity represented was limited. Naive subsets generally had larger estimated clonotype richness than memory subsets did. Based on pairwise subsampling, the degree of clonotype sharing among donors was expected to be affected by sequencing depth. Sharing across several donors was observed for 4.5% to 6.5% of naive CD4, 3% to 4% of naive CD8, over 2% of memory CD4, and over 0.3% of memory CD8 clonotypes.

CD8 naive samples were obtained by positive selection for CCR7 among CD45RO-negative cells, yielding a CD45RA+CCR7+ population from which TemRA cells were excluded. Donors were healthy HIV-negative adults with no recently reported acute infections or vaccinations. Every donor was a Caucasian adult living in Nashville, Tennessee, USA. After blood collection by leukapheresis, PBMCs were isolated using Ficoll-Histopaque density gradient centrifugation and then cryopreserved in the vapor phase of liquid nitrogen. Analytical flow cytometry was used to check the purity and quantity of every magnetically sorted T cell population. Each sorted fraction had its genomic DNA isolated and then quantified by UV absorbance on a Nanodrop 2000c. Regarding this clone: Its antigen is unknown. No much larger clonotype is one base removed from it; base qualities were not supplied. Other DNA sequences in the same sample also yield this CDR3.

Measured from the cysteine to the phenylalanine, the CDR3 is 14 residues long. Only the CDR3 DNA stays, 42 bases, in frame from base 1. Between the V and J ends, shortened by 3 bases and 4 bases respectively, the junction contains 11 bases. In the germline V gene, CDR1 corresponds to SGDLS and CDR2 to YYNGEE. Using the deep immunoSEQ assay, TCR CDR3 regions were amplified from genomic DNA by multiplex PCR. Genomic DNA extracted from each cell subset was distributed evenly over all wells of several immunoSEQ 96-well plates, and each plate served as one replicate. For sorted subsets, roughly 0.2 ug genomic DNA, equal to about 30,000 T cell genomes, was loaded into each replicate PCR. The purified libraries were quantified using a Qubit 3.0 fluorometer, sized with a Bioanalyzer 2100, and then quantified again using the KAPA Library Quantification kit. A separate single-read 150-cycle Illumina NextSeq 550 flow cell was used to sequence each immunoSEQ 96-well plate. Per the source publication's procedure: Because only junctional sequences without quality scores were contained in the immunoSEQ output, filtering matching that applied to full-length reads could not be performed. To assign V/J genes and CDR3, sequences were annotated against IMGT germline references using PyIR, a Python wrapper for IgBLAST v1.9. Any read was removed if the V/J assignment was weak (E-value above 1e-6), the CDR3 was missing, or the read contained stop codons, out-of-frame junctions, or ambiguous translated residues. V3J clonotypes were defined by identical inferred V gene, J gene, and CDR3 amino acid sequence. Percentage overlap between repertoires was calculated by dividing the number of shared unique clonotypes by the size of the smaller repertoire. Repertoire richness was assessed with RTK rarefaction, the Chao1 estimator, and Recon v2.1 estimates of unobserved clonotypes. OLGA was used to compute generation probabilities for all TCRbeta clonotypes that the gDNA method yielded from a few donors. Not all clones reach the TCRdb copy of this immuneACCESS table, which keeps in-frame sequences only. Checked studies attribute under half of the gap to unresolved V genes and leave the rest unexplained. V and J calls and clone size are copied from that table; D and trimming were computed from the DNA. The sample yields about 2.2 million clones; 80% to 95% were counted once. The ten largest clonotypes hold around 1.7% of the sample.

The receptor was derived from a young man in good health. Some clones in this sample may be carry-over from other donors' samples. The chain employs TRBV9 and TRBJ2-1, with the D call perhaps TRBD1 or TRBD2, each one matching 5 bases. Sequences were obtained from naive CD8+ T cells from PBMCs. The meaning of the sample's cell subset or site label: CD45RA+CCR7+. The CDR3 amino acid sequence is: CASSASGGYNEQFF. The DNA sequence is as follows: TGTGCCAGCAGCGCAAGTGGGGGTTACAATGAGCAGTTCTTC. Joined to the reference TRBV9 and TRBJ2-1 proteins, this CDR3 gives the full variable domain: DSGVTQTPKHLITATGQRVTLRCSPRSGDLSVYWYQQSLDQGLQFLIQYYNGEERAKGNILERFSAQQFPDLHSELNLSSLELGDSALYFCASSASGGYNEQFFGPGTRLTVL.